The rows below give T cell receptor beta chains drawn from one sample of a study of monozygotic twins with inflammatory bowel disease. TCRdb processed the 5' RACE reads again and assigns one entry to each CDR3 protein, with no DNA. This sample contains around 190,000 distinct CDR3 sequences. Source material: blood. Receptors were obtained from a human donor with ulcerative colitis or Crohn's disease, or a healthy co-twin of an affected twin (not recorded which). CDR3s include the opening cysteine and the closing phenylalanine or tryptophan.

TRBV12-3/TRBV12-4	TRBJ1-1	CASSFVKGMNTEAFF
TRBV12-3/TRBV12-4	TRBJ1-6	CASSWDIYNSPPHF
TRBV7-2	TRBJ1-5	CASSLWGVDQPQHF
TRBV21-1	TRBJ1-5	CASSKVRDIGDNQPQHF
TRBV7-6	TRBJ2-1	CASSFRRAIRNEQFF
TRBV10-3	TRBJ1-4	CAIRGLGGEKLFF
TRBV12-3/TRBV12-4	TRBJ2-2	CASSSTGWGRDTGELFF
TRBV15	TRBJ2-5	CATSGATADSLRETQYF
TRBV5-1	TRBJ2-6	CASSWDNFSGANVLTF
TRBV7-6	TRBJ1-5	CASSPHWGQPQHF
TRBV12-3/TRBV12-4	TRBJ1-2	CASSFDRGYTF
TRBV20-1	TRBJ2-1	CSAGRGLLYNEQFF
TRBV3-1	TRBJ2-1	CASSRGGSYNEQFF
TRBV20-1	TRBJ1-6	CSARAPETGSYNSPLHF
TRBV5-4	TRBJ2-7	CASSPGGGTTYEQYF
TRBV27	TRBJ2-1	CASSFRPGGAYNEQFF
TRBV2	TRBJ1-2	CASSTRQGRGYTF
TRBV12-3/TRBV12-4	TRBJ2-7	CASSLPGIRSDEQYF
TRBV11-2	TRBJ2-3	CATTPTSVPAQYF
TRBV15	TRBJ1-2	CATSRDGETVVYGYTF
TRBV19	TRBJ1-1	CASLRLGQNTEAFF
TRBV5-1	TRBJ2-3	CASSLSPSGGGDTQYF
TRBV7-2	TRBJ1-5	CASSYLNQPQHF
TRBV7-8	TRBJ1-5	CASSLETPSNQPQHF
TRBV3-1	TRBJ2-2	CASGLRTAGELFF
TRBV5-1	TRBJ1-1	CASSLAEETHNTEAFF
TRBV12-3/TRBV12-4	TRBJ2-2	CASSFEGKAGELFF
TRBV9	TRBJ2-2	CASSVAALAGGPGTGELFF
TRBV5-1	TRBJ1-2	CASSYRPYPGLGGYTF
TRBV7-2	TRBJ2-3	CASSLRQSTDTQYF
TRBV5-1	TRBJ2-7	CASTRAGTGTYEQYF
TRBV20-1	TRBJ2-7	CSARKGVQYEQYF
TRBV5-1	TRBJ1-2	CASSLDVQYGYTF
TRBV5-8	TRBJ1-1	CASSRFRTGSRDTEAFF
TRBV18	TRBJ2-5	CASSPQMGQGSSSGETQYF
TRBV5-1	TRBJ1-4	CASSLRPGDEKLFF
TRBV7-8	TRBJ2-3	CASSRSTTSTDTQYF
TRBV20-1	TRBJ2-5	CSARAGAPRTQYF